This is a list of T cell receptor beta chains from one sample in a study of shared clonotypes between healthy human individuals. Sequenced by immunoSEQ multiplex PCR; TCRdb stores in-frame clones only, minus some. Of 2 million or so clones detected, around 95% appear once; the ten largest clones hold approximately 0.13%. Specimen: naive CD4+ T cells sorted from blood. The source of these receptors is a man younger than 35 in good health. The CDR3 runs from the conserved cysteine through the conserved F or W. Each record gives: clone size, D gene, V gene, J gene, CDR3 DNA, CDR3 protein. A D gene is named only where the DNA matches it firmly. Only some rows state a clone size, as once, few, many or a class for expanded clones.

size: .; D: .; V: TRBV5-1; J: TRBJ1-3; DNA: TGCGCCAGCAGCTTCTCTGGAAACACCATATATTTT; CDR3: CASSFSGNTIYF
size: .; D: .; V: TRBV5-1; J: TRBJ2-1; DNA: TGCGCCAGCAGCTTGGAGGCCGACCCCTACAATGAGCAGTTCTTC; CDR3: CASSLEADPYNEQFF
size: .; D: .; V: TRBV19; J: TRBJ1-5; DNA: TGTGCCAGTAGTATAGACAGCGGGAGCAATCAGCCCCAGCATTTT; CDR3: CASSIDSGSNQPQHF
size: once; D: .; V: TRBV5-1; J: TRBJ2-7; DNA: TGCGCCAGCAGCTTAGAGGCGTCCGGCAGTTCCTACGAGCAGTACTTC; CDR3: CASSLEASGSSYEQYF
size: .; D: .; V: TRBV5-6; J: TRBJ1-4; DNA: TGTGCCAGCAGCTTGGCCGGGGGAGGAAAACTGTTTTTT; CDR3: CASSLAGGGKLFF
size: once; D: TRBD2; V: TRBV7-2; J: TRBJ2-2; DNA: TGTGCCAGCAGCCCCGCCGGGACTAGCGGTGCCACCGGGGAGCTGTTTTTT; CDR3: CASSPAGTSGATGELFF
size: .; D: .; V: TRBV6-1; J: TRBJ2-6; DNA: TGTGCCAGCAGTGCGACTGGGGCCAACGTCCTGACTTTC; CDR3: CASSATGANVLTF
size: .; D: .; V: TRBV5-4; J: TRBJ1-2; DNA: TGTGCCAGCAGCTTGGTGGGTTCTAACTATGGCTACACCTTC; CDR3: CASSLVGSNYGYTF
size: few; D: .; V: TRBV6-6; J: TRBJ2-7; DNA: TGTGCCAGCAGTTACAGGGACGGGAGCTCCTACGAGCAGTACTTC; CDR3: CASSYRDGSSYEQYF
size: .; D: TRBD1; V: TRBV7-8; J: TRBJ2-7; DNA: TGTGCCAGCAGCCGAGACAGGGGCCGGCATACCGAGCAGTACTTC; CDR3: CASSRDRGRHTEQYF
size: .; D: .; V: TRBV4-3; J: TRBJ1-4; DNA: TGCGCCAGCAGCCAAGGAAATTTTGGGGGTGAAAAACTGTTTTTT; CDR3: CASSQGNFGGEKLFF
size: .; D: .; V: TRBV5-1; J: TRBJ2-4; DNA: TGCGCCAGCAGCTTGGGCGGGAGAGGACAGCTAAACATTCAGTACTTC; CDR3: CASSLGGRGQLNIQYF
size: .; D: TRBD1; V: TRBV2; J: TRBJ1-2; DNA: TGTGCCAGCAGTATAATGGACAGGGAGGTCTATGGCTACACCTTC; CDR3: CASSIMDREVYGYTF
size: .; D: TRBD2; V: TRBV7-2; J: TRBJ2-3; DNA: TGTGCCCTCGGACTAGCGGGTACAGATACGCAGTATTTT; CDR3: CALGLAGTDTQYF
size: .; D: TRBD1; V: TRBV6-1; J: TRBJ1-1; DNA: TGTGCCAGCAGAGGGCAGGGGGGCGGAAACACTGAAGCTTTCTTT; CDR3: CASRGQGGGNTEAFF
size: .; D: .; V: TRBV5-4; J: TRBJ2-1; DNA: TGTGCCAGCAGCTTGTGGGCCGGCAATGAGCAGTTCTTC; CDR3: CASSLWAGNEQFF
size: .; D: .; V: TRBV4-1; J: TRBJ1-5; DNA: TGCGCCAGCAGCCAAGATATTGGGCCGACGACGGATCAGCCCCAGCATTTT; CDR3: CASSQDIGPTTDQPQHF
size: .; D: .; V: TRBV6-5; J: TRBJ2-7; DNA: TGTGCCAGCAGTTACTCAGGCCTCTTCCAGCAGTACTTC; CDR3: CASSYSGLFQQYF
size: .; D: .; V: TRBV19; J: TRBJ1-2; DNA: TGTGCCAGTACCGCGACAGGACCATATGGCTACACCTTC; CDR3: CASTATGPYGYTF
size: .; D: .; V: TRBV5-1; J: TRBJ2-6; DNA: TGCGCCAGCAGTCGGTCGAGAGCGACCTCTGGGGCCAACGTCCTGACTTTC; CDR3: CASSRSRATSGANVLTF
size: .; D: .; V: TRBV6-1; J: TRBJ1-1; DNA: TGTGCCAGCAGGGGAGAGGACAGAGGTGAAGCTTTCTTT; CDR3: CASRGEDRGEAFF
size: .; D: .; V: TRBV18; J: TRBJ1-5; DNA: TGTGCCAGCTCACCACCAGGGTTGGGCAATCAGCCCCAGCATTTT; CDR3: CASSPPGLGNQPQHF
size: .; D: .; V: TRBV6-1; J: TRBJ1-6; DNA: TGTGCCAGCAGTGAAGGCGTTTGGGGCGAGTCACCCCTCCACTTT; CDR3: CASSEGVWGESPLHF
size: .; D: .; V: TRBV7-7; J: TRBJ1-1; DNA: TGTGCTAGCAGCTTTATGATGAACACTGAAGCTTTCTTT; CDR3: CASSFMMNTEAFF
size: .; D: .; V: TRBV6-6; J: TRBJ2-7; DNA: TGTGCCAGCAGCTACTCGTCCCAGGGTTATTACGAGCAGTACTTC; CDR3: CASSYSSQGYYEQYF
size: .; D: .; V: TRBV28; J: TRBJ2-5; DNA: TGTGCCAGCAGTTTTCGGAGTAGCCAAGAGACCCAGTACTTC; CDR3: CASSFRSSQETQYF
size: .; D: TRBD1; V: TRBV10-3; J: TRBJ1-5; DNA: TGTGCCATCAGCGAGGGACAGGGGAACCATCAGCCCCAGCATTTT; CDR3: CAISEGQGNHQPQHF
size: few; D: .; V: TRBV21-1; J: TRBJ2-7; DNA: TGTGCCAGCAGCGAAAGGGAAGACTTC; CDR3: CASSEREDF
size: .; D: .; V: TRBV30; J: TRBJ2-7; DNA: TGTGCCTGGAGTGTACAGGCAGCTACGGGCGAGCAGTACTTC; CDR3: CAWSVQAATGEQYF
size: once; D: .; V: TRBV5-4; J: TRBJ2-4; DNA: TGTGCCAGCAGCTTTTCGGGGGCCAAAAACATTCAGTACTTC; CDR3: CASSFSGAKNIQYF
size: .; D: TRBD1; V: TRBV5-1; J: TRBJ1-4; DNA: TGCGCCAGCAGCTTGGAAGGGACAGGGAATGAAAAACTGTTTTTT; CDR3: CASSLEGTGNEKLFF
size: .; D: .; V: TRBV15; J: TRBJ2-1; DNA: TGTGCCACCAGCAGGGGCGGACAAGTAGCCTACAATGAGCAGTTCTTC; CDR3: CATSRGGQVAYNEQFF
size: once; D: .; V: TRBV28; J: TRBJ2-6; DNA: TGTGCCAGCAGTCCCCTAAGCTCTGGGGCCAACGTCCTGACTTTC; CDR3: CASSPLSSGANVLTF
size: .; D: .; V: TRBV10-3; J: TRBJ2-2; DNA: TGTGCCATCAGTCCGGGACCAAACACCGGGGAGCTGTTTTTT; CDR3: CAISPGPNTGELFF
size: .; D: TRBD1; V: TRBV5-1; J: TRBJ2-1; DNA: TGCGCCAGCAGCTTTCGGGACAGTTCCTACAATGAGCAGTTCTTC; CDR3: CASSFRDSSYNEQFF
size: .; D: .; V: TRBV12-5; J: TRBJ2-5; DNA: TGTGCTAGTGGTTTGGTCGGTAGGAGCCAAGAGACCCAGTACTTC; CDR3: CASGLVGRSQETQYF
size: .; D: .; V: TRBV6-1; J: TRBJ2-1; DNA: TGTGCCAGCAGTGGGACTTCCCAGTTCTTC; CDR3: CASSGTSQFF
size: .; D: .; V: TRBV5-4; J: TRBJ2-3; DNA: TGTGCCAGCAGCTTGGGCGGGACCAGAACAGATACGCAGTATTTT; CDR3: CASSLGGTRTDTQYF
size: once; D: TRBD1; V: TRBV18; J: TRBJ1-5; DNA: TGTGCCAGCTCAGGGACAGGGGGCTTTCAGCCCCAGCATTTT; CDR3: CASSGTGGFQPQHF
size: few; D: .; V: TRBV30; J: TRBJ1-5; DNA: TGTGCCTGGAGTGTGTGGGGACAGCCCCAGCATTTT; CDR3: CAWSVWGQPQHF
size: once; D: .; V: TRBV30; J: TRBJ1-1; DNA: TGTGCTGCCGGTAGGGGTTCCACTGAAGCTTTCTTT; CDR3: CAAGRGSTEAFF